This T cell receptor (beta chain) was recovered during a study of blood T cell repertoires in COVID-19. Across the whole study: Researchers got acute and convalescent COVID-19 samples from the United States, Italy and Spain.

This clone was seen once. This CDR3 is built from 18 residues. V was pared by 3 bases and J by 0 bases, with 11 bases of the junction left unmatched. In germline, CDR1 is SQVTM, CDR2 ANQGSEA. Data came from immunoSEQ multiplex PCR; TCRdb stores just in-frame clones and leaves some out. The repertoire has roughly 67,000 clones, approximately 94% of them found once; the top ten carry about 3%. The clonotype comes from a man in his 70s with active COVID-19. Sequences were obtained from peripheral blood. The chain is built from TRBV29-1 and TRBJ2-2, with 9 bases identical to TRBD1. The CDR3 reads CSVDGGTGRVSNTGELFF. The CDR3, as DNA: TGCAGCGTTGATGGCGGGACAGGGCGCGTGTCGAACACCGGGGAGCTGTTTTTT.